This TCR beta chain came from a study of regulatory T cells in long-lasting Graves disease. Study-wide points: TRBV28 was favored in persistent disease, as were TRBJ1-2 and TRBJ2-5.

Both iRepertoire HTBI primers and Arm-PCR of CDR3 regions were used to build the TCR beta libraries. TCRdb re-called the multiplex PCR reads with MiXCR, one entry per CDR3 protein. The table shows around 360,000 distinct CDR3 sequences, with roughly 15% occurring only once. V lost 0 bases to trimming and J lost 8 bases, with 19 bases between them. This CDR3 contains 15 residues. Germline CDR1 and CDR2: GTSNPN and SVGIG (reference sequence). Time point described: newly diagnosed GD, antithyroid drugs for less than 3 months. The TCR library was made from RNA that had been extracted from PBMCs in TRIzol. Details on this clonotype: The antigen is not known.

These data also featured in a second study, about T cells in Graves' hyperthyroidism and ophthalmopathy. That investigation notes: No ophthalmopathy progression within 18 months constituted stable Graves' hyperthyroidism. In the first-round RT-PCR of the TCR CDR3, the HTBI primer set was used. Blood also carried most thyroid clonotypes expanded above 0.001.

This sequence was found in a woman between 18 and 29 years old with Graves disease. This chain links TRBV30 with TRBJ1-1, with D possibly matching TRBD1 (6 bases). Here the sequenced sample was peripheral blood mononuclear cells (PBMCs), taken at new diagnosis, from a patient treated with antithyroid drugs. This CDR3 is CAWSVDLTRGAEAFF. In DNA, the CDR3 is TGTGCCTGGAGTGTCGACCTGACCAGGGGAGCCGAAGCTTTCTTT.